This T cell receptor (beta chain) is from a study of blood T cell repertoires in COVID-19. The wider study: Spain, Italy and the United States supplied samples that represented acute and convalescent COVID-19. PBMCs, B-cell-depleted T cells, or T cells were the source of the cDNA or gDNA that made up the material.

Original methodology: Estimated nucleated cell counts came from reference gene primer amplification. Clones were sequenced by immunoSEQ multiplex PCR, and TCRdb holds only the in-frame ones, with some missing. D and trimming were read from the DNA, whereas the V and J calls and clone size are those reported in that table. The sample has fewer than 55,000 clones; about 82% are singletons. In germline, CDR1 is MNHEY, CDR2 SMNVEV (reference sequence). V lost 2 bases, J lost 6 bases, and 20 bases lay in between. CDR3 length: 16 amino acids. The sample comprised peripheral blood. V and J are TRBV27 and TRBJ2-7; tentative D call: TRBD1 (5 bases). This clonotype was obtained from a woman aged 55-70 years with acute or convalescent COVID-19. CDR3 nucleotides: TGTGCCAGCAGTTTAAGGCAGGGTTCGGGTCGGATCGAGCAGTACTTC. It codes for CASSLRQGSGRIEQYF.